This is a list of T cell receptor beta chains from one sample in a study of T-cell reconstitution after alpha-beta-depleted transplantation in children. TCRdb itself ran the PCR reads through MiXCR, one entry per CDR3 protein. This sample has 700,000 to 950,000 distinct CDR3 sequences, with 16% found just once. Specimen: PBMCs, mostly from graft donor cells, collected 360 days after TCRalphabeta/CD19-depleted stem cell transplant. Receptor source: a male patient younger than 18 who had a stem cell transplant for acute lymphoblastic leukemia, so the T cells may come from the graft donor. Both conserved end residues are part of each CDR3. The D gene is left open where the match is weak. Only some rows state a clone size, as once, few, many or a class for expanded clones.

.,TRBD2,TRBV20-1,TRBJ2-5,CSALAGGYQETQYF,TGCAGTGCCCTAGCGGGAGGTTATCAAGAGACCCAGTACTTC
.,.,TRBV6-5,TRBJ1-1,CASSYESRPNTEAFF,TGTGCCAGCAGTTACGAGAGCAGGCCCAACACTGAAGCTTTCTTT
.,TRBD2,TRBV12-3/TRBV12-4,TRBJ2-5,CASRVAGSVQTQYF,TGTGCCAGCAGGGTAGCGGGGAGCGTACAGACCCAGTACTTC
few,TRBD1,TRBV28,TRBJ1-2,CASSLLDRVLYGYTF,TGTGCCAGCAGTTTACTGGACAGGGTCCTCTATGGCTACACCTTC
.,.,TRBV7-7,TRBJ2-3,CASSDMSADTQYF,TGTGCCAGCAGTGACATGTCCGCAGATACGCAGTATTTT
.,TRBD1,TRBV5-1,TRBJ2-7,CASSRGTEHTYEQYF,TGCGCCAGCAGCCGAGGGACAGAACATACCTACGAGCAGTACTTC
many,.,TRBV6-1,TRBJ2-3,CASGTGIVNTQYF,TGTGCCAGCGGTACCGGGATTGTAAATACGCAGTATTTT
many,.,TRBV7-9,TRBJ2-1,CASSLRKSAEGNEQFF,TGTGCCAGCAGCTTAAGGAAGAGCGCCGAGGGCAATGAGCAGTTCTTC
few,.,TRBV4-1,TRBJ2-7,CASSQDLGAPYEQYF,TGCGCCAGCAGCCAAGATCTGGGGGCCCCCTACGAGCAGTACTTC
.,.,TRBV5-5,TRBJ1-5,CASSLEGISPYSNQPQHF,TGTGCCAGCAGCTTGGAGGGGATCAGCCCTTATAGCAATCAGCCCCAGCATTTT
.,.,TRBV15,TRBJ2-7,CATSRPGSGGYEQYF,TGTGCCACCAGCAGGCCAGGGTCCGGTGGCTACGAGCAGTACTTC
few,TRBD1,TRBV18,TRBJ2-1,CASSPTTGAPNEQFF,TGTGCCAGCTCACCCACGACAGGGGCGCCCAATGAGCAGTTCTTC
.,TRBD2,TRBV4-1,TRBJ2-1,CASSQYGYSGSFSYNEQFF,TGCGCCAGCAGCCAGTACGGGTATAGCGGGAGCTTTTCCTACAATGAGCAGTTCTTC
few,TRBD1,TRBV15,TRBJ2-7,CATSRKGQGGYEQYF,TGTGCCACCAGCAGGAAGGGACAGGGAGGGTACGAGCAGTACTTC
few,.,TRBV5-1,TRBJ1-2,CASSFGDSRLPQGYTF,TGCGCCAGCAGCTTTGGCGACAGCCGTTTGCCCCAGGGCTACACCTTC
.,TRBD2,TRBV7-9,TRBJ2-1,CASSPNRPGLAYNEQFF,TGTGCCAGCAGCCCCAATCGACCGGGACTAGCCTACAATGAGCAGTTCTTC
many,.,TRBV24-1,TRBJ2-1,CATSSRGTYNEQFF,TGTGCCACCAGTTCTAGGGGTACGTACAATGAGCAGTTCTTC
.,.,TRBV4-1,TRBJ2-7,CASSQDPGHSSYEQYF,TGCGCCAGCAGCCAAGACCCGGGACACAGCTCCTACGAGCAGTACTTC
.,TRBD1,TRBV18,TRBJ1-2,CASSTGQGYGYTF,TGTGCCAGCTCGACGGGACAGGGGTATGGCTACACCTTC
few,.,TRBV10-3,TRBJ2-3,CAISENLGIDTQYF,TGTGCCATCAGTGAGAACCTGGGTATAGATACGCAGTATTTT
.,.,TRBV18,TRBJ2-7,CASSTDRYEQYF,TGTGCCAGCTCAACAGACAGATACGAGCAGTACTTC
few,TRBD2,TRBV4-1,TRBJ2-7,CASSQGPSGGAYEQYF,TGCGCCAGCAGCCAAGGCCCTTCGGGGGGGGCCTACGAGCAGTACTTC
many,TRBD1,TRBV29-1,TRBJ2-3,CSVAYYRGITDTQYF,TGCAGCGTCGCATACTACAGGGGGATCACAGATACGCAGTATTTT
.,TRBD1,TRBV27,TRBJ2-1,CASRPAGTGGKDEQFF,TGTGCCAGCAGACCAGCCGGGACAGGGGGCAAAGATGAGCAGTTCTTC
.,TRBD2,TRBV5-5,TRBJ2-3,CASSLLLLAINTQYF,TGTGCCAGCAGCTTGCTTTTACTAGCGATAAATACGCAGTATTTT
.,.,TRBV5-1,TRBJ2-3,CASGSRTLTDTQYF,TGCGCCAGCGGCTCTCGGACTCTCACAGATACGCAGTATTTT
.,TRBD2,TRBV6-1,TRBJ2-7,CASRGSGRRQQYF,TGTGCCAGCAGGGGTAGCGGGAGACGGCAGCAGTACTTC
few,.,TRBV15,TRBJ2-7,CATSTRLVTYEQYF,TGTGCCACCAGCACCCGACTAGTTACCTACGAGCAGTACTTC
.,.,TRBV5-1,TRBJ2-4,CASSSGTRENIQYF,TGCGCCAGCAGCAGCGGGACACGAGAAAACATTCAGTACTTC
.,.,TRBV12-3/TRBV12-4,TRBJ2-5,CASSSPETFQETQYF,TGTGCCAGCAGTTCCCCTGAAACGTTTCAAGAGACCCAGTACTTC
.,.,TRBV18,TRBJ2-3,CASLLSRTDTQYF,TGTGCCAGCCTCCTCTCGAGGACAGATACGCAGTATTTT
few,.,TRBV10-3,TRBJ2-1,CAISGHRVGSYNEQFF,TGTGCCATCAGTGGCCACAGGGTCGGGTCCTACAATGAGCAGTTCTTC
.,.,TRBV12-3/TRBV12-4,TRBJ2-3,CASRPTSTDTQYF,TGTGCCAGCAGACCTACCAGCACAGATACGCAGTATTTT
.,TRBD2,TRBV5-1,TRBJ2-7,CASSSTNSGTYSYEQYF,TGCGCCAGCAGTTCCACCAATAGCGGGACCTACTCCTACGAGCAGTACTTC
few,.,TRBV7-9,TRBJ2-5,CASSGGSETQYF,TGTGCCAGCAGCGGAGGGTCAGAGACCCAGTACTTC
few,.,TRBV27,TRBJ2-6,CASSFFLLFGANVLTF,TGTGCCAGCAGTTTCTTCCTGCTGTTTGGGGCCAACGTCCTGACTTTC
few,.,TRBV19,TRBJ2-7,CASSIGRGSYEQYF,TGTGCCAGTAGTATCGGTAGGGGGTCCTACGAGCAGTACTTC
.,.,TRBV12-3/TRBV12-4,TRBJ1-1,CASSFFGENTEAFF,TGTGCCAGCAGTTTCTTCGGGGAGAACACTGAAGCTTTCTTT
.,.,TRBV5-1,TRBJ2-3,CASSYIFSTDTQYF,TGCGCCAGCAGCTACATTTTTTCCACAGATACGCAGTATTTT
few,.,TRBV20-1,TRBJ1-1,CSAREGNRWNTEAFF,TGCAGTGCTAGAGAGGGCAACCGCTGGAACACTGAAGCTTTCTTT
few,.,TRBV7-6,TRBJ2-1,CASSIRTALNEQFF,TGTGCCAGCAGCATCAGGACTGCGCTAAATGAGCAGTTCTTC
few,TRBD1,TRBV5-1,TRBJ2-7,CASSFILPGQKYEQYF,TGCGCCAGCAGCTTTATCTTACCGGGACAGAAATACGAGCAGTACTTC
.,.,TRBV20-1,TRBJ1-1,CSAPQTGPLMGEAFF,TGCAGTGCTCCTCAAACCGGGCCCCTAATGGGTGAAGCTTTCTTT
many,.,TRBV20-1,TRBJ2-7,CSATPVGYEQYF,TGCAGTGCCACCCCAGTAGGCTACGAGCAGTACTTC
.,.,TRBV29-1,TRBJ1-1,CSVYRAPEAFF,TGCAGCGTTTACAGGGCTCCTGAAGCTTTCTTT
.,.,TRBV18,TRBJ2-1,CASSQLQGNEQFF,TGTGCCAGCTCTCAGCTACAGGGCAATGAGCAGTTCTTC